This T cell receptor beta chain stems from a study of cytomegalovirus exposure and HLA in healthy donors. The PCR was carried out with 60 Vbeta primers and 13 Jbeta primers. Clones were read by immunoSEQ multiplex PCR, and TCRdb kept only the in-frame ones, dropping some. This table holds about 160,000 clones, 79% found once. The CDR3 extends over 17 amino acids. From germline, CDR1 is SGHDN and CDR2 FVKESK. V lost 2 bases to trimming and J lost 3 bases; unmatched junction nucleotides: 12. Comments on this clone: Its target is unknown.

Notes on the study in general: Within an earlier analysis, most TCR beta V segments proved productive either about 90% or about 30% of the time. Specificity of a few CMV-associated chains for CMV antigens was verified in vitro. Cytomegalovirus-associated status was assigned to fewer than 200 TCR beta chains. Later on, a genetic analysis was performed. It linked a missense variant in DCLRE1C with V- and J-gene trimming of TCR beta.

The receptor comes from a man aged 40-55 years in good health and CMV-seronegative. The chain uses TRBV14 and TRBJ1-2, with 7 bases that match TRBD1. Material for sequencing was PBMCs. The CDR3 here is CASSQSTPSDRDYGYTF. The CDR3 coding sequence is TGTGCCAGCAGCCAAAGCACGCCATCCGACAGGGACTATGGCTACACCTTC.